The present T cell receptor (beta chain) was sequenced within a study of shared clonotypes between healthy human individuals. CDR1 MNHEY and CDR2 SMNVEV come from the germline V gene (reference sequence). The CDR3 extends over 14 amino acids. The V gene end was trimmed by 4 bases and the J gene end by 2 bases; junction bases not matched to a gene: 3. Profiled with immunoSEQ multiplex PCR; TCRdb holds only in-frame clones, not every one. In the table there are 650,000 to 800,000 clones, 92% of which are singletons. Naive-designated CD8 cells lacked CD45RO, were positively enriched for CCR7, and omitted terminally differentiated effector memory CD45RA+ cells.

Sequencing input: naive CD8+ T cells sorted from blood. The chain recombines TRBV27 with TRBJ2-7, with 9 bases identical to TRBD1. The TCR comes from a man aged 25-45 years in good health. The CDR3 loop reads CASSWGQGTYEQYF. CDR3 nucleotides: TGTGCCAGCAGTTGGGGACAGGGTACCTACGAGCAGTACTTC.